The clone carrying this TCR beta chain was detected only a few times. Its antigen is not identified. The PCR made use of 60 Vbeta and 13 Jbeta primers. Clones were read by immunoSEQ multiplex PCR, and TCRdb kept only the in-frame ones, dropping some. Among fewer than 250,000 clones listed, just under 75% were seen once. This sample was included in a study of cytomegalovirus exposure and HLA in healthy donors. The germline V gene encodes CDR1 MNHEY and CDR2 SMNVEV (reference sequence). This CDR3 spans 14 amino acids. J gave up 6 bases and V 4 bases, and 5 bases lay outside the gene matches. Study findings and constraints: Earlier analysis found most TCR beta V segments productive about 87% or about 30% of the time.

The TCR was taken from a woman in her thirties in good health and CMV-seropositive. Sequenced input: PBMCs. J is TRBJ1-5 and V is TRBV27; 8 nucleotides line up with TRBD1. CDR3 DNA: TGTGCCAGCAGTTCGTCAGGGGGCGGTCAGCCCCAGCATTTT. Its translation is CASSSSGGGQPQHF.